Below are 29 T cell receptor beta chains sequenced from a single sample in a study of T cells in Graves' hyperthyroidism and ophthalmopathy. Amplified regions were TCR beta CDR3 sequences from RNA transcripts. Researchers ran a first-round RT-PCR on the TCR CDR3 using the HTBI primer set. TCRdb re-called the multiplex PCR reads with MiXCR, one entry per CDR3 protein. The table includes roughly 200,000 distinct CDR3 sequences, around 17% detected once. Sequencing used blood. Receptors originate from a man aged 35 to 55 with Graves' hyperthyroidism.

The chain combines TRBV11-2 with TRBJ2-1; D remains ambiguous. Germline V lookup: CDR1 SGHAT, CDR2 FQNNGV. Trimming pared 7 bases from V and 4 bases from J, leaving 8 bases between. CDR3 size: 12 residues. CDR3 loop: CASTEGYNEQFF. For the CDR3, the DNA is TGTGCCAGCACCGAAGGGTACAATGAGCAGTTCTTC.

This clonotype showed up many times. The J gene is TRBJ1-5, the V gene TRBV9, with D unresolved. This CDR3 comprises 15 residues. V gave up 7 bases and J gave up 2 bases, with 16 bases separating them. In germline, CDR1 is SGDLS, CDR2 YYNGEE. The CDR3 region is CASGPGPEGNQPQHF. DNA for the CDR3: TGTGCCAGCGGCCCGGGCCCCGAGGGCAATCAGCCCCAGCATTTT. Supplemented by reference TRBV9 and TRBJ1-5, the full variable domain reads DSGVTQTPKHLITATGQRVTLRCSPRSGDLSVYWYQQSLDQGLQFLIQYYNGEERAKGNILERFSAQQFPDLHSELNLSSLELGDSALYFCASGPGPEGNQPQHFGDGTRLSIL.

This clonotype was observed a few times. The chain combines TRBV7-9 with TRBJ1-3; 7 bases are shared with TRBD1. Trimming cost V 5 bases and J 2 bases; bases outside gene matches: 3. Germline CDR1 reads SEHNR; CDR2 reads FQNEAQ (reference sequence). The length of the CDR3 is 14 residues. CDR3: CASSADRAGNTIYF. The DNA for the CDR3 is TGTGCCAGCAGCGCCGACAGGGCTGGAAACACCATATATTTT.

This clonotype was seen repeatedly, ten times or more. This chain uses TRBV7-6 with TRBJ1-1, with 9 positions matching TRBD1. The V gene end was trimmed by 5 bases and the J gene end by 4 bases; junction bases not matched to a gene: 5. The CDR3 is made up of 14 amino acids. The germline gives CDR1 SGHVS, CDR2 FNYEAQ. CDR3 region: CASSPGTGLTEAFF. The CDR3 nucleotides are TGTGCCAGCAGCCCCGGGACAGGGCTCACTGAAGCTTTCTTT.

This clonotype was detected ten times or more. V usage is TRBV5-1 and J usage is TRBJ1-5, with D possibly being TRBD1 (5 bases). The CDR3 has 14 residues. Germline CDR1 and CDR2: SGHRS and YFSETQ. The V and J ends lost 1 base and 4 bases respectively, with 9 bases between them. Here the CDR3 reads CASSLWGGNQPQHF. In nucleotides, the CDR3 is TGCGCCAGCAGCTTGTGGGGGGGAAATCAGCCCCAGCATTTT.

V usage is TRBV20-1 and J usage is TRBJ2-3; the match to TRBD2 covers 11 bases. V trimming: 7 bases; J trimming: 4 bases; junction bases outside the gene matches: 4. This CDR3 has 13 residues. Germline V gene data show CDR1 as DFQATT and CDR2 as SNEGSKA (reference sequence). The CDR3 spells CSGLAGGADTQYF. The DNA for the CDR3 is TGCAGTGGCCTAGCGGGGGGCGCAGATACGCAGTATTTT.

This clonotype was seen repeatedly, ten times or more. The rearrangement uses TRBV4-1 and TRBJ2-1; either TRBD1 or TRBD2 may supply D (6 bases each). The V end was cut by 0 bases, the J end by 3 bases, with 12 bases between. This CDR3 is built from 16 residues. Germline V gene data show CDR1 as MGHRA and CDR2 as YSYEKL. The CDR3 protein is CASSQESGGDYNEQFF. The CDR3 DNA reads TGCGCCAGCAGCCAAGAATCCGGGGGCGACTACAATGAGCAGTTCTTC.

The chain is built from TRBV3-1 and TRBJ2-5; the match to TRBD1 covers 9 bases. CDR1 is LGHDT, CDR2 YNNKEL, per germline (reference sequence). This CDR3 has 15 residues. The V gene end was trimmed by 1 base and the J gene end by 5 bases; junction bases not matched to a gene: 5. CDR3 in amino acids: CASSQGTGVRETQYF. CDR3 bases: TGTGCCAGCAGCCAAGGGACAGGGGTAAGGGAGACCCAGTACTTC.

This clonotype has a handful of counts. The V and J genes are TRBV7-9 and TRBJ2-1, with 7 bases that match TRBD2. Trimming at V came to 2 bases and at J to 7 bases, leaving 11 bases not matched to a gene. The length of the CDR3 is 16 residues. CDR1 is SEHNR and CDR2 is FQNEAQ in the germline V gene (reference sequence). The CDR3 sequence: CASSLWLGGSSNEQFF. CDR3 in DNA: TGTGCCAGCAGCTTATGGTTGGGGGGGTCTAGTAATGAGCAGTTCTTC. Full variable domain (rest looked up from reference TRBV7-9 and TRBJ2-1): DTGVSQNPRHKITKRGQNVTFRCDPISEHNRLYWYRQTLGQGPEFLTYFQNEAQLEKSRLLSDRFSAERPKGSFSTLEIQRTEQGDSAMYLCASSLWLGGSSNEQFFGPGTRLTVL.

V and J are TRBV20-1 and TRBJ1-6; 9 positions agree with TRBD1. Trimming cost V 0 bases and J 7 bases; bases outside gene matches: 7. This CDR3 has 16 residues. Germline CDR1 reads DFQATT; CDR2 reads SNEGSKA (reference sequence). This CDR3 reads CSARDRDRGYNSPLHF. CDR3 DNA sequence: TGCAGTGCTAGAGATCGAGACAGGGGGTACAATTCACCCCTCCACTTT.

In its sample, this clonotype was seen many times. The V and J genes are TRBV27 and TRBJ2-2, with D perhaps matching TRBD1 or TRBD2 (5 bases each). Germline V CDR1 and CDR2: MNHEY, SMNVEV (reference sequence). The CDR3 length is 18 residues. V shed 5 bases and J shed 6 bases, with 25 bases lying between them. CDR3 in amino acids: CASSPGTHRAPSPGELFF. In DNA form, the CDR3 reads TGTGCCAGCAGTCCCGGGACCCATAGAGCCCCTAGCCCCGGGGAGCTGTTTTTT.

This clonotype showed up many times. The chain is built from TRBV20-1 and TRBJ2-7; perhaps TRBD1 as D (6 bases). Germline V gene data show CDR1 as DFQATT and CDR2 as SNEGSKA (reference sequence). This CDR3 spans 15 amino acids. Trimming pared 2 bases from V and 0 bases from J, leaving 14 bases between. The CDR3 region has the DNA TGCAGTGCTAGATCAGGACAGTTCCTCTCCTACGAGCAGTACTTC. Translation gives CSARSGQFLSYEQYF.

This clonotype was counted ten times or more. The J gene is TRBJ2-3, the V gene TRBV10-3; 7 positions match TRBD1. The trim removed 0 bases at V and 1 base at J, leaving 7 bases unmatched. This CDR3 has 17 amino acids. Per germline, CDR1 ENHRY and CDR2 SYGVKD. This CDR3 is CAISESTGALGTDTQYF. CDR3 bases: TGTGCCATCAGTGAGTCTACAGGGGCCCTGGGCACAGATACGCAGTATTTT.

The CDR3 here is CASSLGDRGRETQYF. The CDR3 nucleotides read TGCGCCAGCAGCTTGGGAGACAGGGGCAGAGAGACCCAGTACTTC. J is TRBJ2-5 and V is TRBV5-1; 8 nucleotides agree with TRBD1. Germline values: CDR1 SGHRS, CDR2 YFSETQ. CDR3 length equals 15 residues. Unmatched junction bases numbered 5, after V lost 0 bases and J lost 4 bases.

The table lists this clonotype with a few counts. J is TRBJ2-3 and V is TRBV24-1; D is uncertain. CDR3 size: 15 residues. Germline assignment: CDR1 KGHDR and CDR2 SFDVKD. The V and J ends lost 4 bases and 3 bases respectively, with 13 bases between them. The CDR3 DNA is TGTGCCACCAGTGAGTCGGGCCTGACGACAGATACGCAGTATTTT. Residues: CATSESGLTTDTQYF.

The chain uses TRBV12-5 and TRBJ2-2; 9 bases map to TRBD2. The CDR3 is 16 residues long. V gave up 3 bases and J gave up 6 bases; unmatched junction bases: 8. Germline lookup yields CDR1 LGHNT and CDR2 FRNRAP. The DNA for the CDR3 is TGTGCTAGTGGTTTCTCTAGCGGGGAAGGGGCCGGGGAGCTGTTTTTT. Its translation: CASGFSSGEGAGELFF.

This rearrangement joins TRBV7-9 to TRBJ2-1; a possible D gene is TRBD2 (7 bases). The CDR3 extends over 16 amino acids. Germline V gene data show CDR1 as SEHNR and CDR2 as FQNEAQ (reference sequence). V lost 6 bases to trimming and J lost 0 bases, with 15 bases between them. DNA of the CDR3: TGTGCCAGCAGTGCGGGGGCCTATAGCTCCTACAATGAGCAGTTCTTC. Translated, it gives CASSAGAYSSYNEQFF.

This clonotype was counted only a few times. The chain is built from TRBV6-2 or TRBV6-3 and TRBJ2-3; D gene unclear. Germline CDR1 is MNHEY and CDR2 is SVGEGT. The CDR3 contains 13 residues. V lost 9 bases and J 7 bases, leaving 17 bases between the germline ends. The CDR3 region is CASGRTSRNTQYF. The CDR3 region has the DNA TGTGCCAGTGGCAGAACGTCCAGGAATACGCAGTATTTT.

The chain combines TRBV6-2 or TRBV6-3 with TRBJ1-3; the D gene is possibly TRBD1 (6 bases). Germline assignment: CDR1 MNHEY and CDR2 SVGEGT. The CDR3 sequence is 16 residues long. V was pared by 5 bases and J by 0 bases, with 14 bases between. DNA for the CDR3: TGTGCCAGCAGTGACCGACACAGGGCCTCTGGAAACACCATATATTTT. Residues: CASSDRHRASGNTIYF.

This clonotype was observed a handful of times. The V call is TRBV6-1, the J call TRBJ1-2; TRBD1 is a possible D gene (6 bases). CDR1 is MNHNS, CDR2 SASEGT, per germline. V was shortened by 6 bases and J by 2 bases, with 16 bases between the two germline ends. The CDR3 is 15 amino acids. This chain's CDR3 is CASRNPDSFNYGYTF. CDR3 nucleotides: TGTGCCAGCAGGAACCCGGACAGTTTCAACTATGGCTACACCTTC.

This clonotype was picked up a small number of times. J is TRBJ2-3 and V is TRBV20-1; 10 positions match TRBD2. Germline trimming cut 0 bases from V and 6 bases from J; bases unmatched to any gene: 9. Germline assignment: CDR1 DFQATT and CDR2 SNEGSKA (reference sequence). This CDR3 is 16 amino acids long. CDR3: CSARDGAGGPGDTQYF. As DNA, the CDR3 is TGCAGTGCTAGAGATGGAGCGGGGGGGCCAGGGGATACGCAGTATTTT.

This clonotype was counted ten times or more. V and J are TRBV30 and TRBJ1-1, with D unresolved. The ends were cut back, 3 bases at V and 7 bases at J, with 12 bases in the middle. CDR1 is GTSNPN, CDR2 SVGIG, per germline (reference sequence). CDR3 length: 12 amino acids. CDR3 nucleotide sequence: TGTGCCTGGAGCCCCTTTTCCCGTGAAGCTTTCTTT. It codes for CAWSPFSREAFF.

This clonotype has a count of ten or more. The CDR3 loop is CASSLRRGPSYNEQFF. DNA for the CDR3: TGCGCCAGCAGCTTGAGGCGGGGGCCGTCCTACAATGAGCAGTTCTTC. This chain uses TRBV5-1 with TRBJ2-1; tentatively, D is TRBD2 (7 bases). The CDR3 runs to 16 residues. With 1 base removed from V and 1 base from J, the gap between germline ends came to 12 bases. From germline, CDR1 is SGHRS and CDR2 YFSETQ.

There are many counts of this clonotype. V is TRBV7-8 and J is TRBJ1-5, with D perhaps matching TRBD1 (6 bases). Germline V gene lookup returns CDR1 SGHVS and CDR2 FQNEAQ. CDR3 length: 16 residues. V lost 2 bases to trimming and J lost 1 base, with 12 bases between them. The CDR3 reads CASSLSQGGSNQPQHF. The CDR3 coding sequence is TGTGCCAGCAGCTTATCACAGGGAGGCAGCAATCAGCCCCAGCATTTT.

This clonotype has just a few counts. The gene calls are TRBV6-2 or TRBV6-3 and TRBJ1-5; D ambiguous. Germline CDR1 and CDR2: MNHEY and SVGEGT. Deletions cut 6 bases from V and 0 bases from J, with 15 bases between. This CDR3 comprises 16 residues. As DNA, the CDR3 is TGTGCCAGCAGGGTTAGTGGAAGCAATAGCAATCAGCCCCAGCATTTT. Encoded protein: CASRVSGSNSNQPQHF.

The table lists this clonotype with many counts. CDR3 region: CASGTSGGAADTQYF. The DNA for the CDR3 is TGTGCCAGCGGGACTAGCGGGGGGGCTGCAGATACGCAGTATTTT. J is TRBJ2-3 and V is TRBV2, with 16 bases matching TRBD2. This CDR3 has 15 amino acids. V shed 8 bases, J shed 4 bases, and the junction held 3 bases outside the gene matches. In germline, CDR1 is SNHLY, CDR2 FYNNEI.

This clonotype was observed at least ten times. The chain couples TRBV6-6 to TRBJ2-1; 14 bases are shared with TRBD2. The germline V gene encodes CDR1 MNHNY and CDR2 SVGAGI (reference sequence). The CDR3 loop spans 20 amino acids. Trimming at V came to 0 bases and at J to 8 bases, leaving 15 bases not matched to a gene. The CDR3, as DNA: TGTGCCAGCAGTTACTCGGGACTAGCGGGGGTCCTACCCGCCTGGGATGAGCAGTTCTTC. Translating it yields CASSYSGLAGVLPAWDEQFF.

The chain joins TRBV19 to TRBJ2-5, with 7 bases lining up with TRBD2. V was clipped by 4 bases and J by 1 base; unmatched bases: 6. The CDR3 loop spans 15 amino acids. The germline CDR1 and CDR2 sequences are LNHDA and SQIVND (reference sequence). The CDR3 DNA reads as TGTGCCAGTAGTACCAGTCCGGGGGGCCAAGAGACCCAGTACTTC. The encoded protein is CASSTSPGGQETQYF.

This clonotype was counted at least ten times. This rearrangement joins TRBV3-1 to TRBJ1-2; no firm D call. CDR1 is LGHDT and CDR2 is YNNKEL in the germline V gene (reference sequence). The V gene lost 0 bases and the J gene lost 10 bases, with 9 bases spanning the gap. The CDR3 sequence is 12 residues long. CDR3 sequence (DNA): TGTGCCAGCAGCCAAGACGGCCGGGTCTACACCTTC. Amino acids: CASSQDGRVYTF.